This T cell receptor beta chain stems from a study of T cell repertoires in cytomegalovirus infection. Study summary: TCR beta signatures that were public indicated CMV infection and matching HLA type.

This clonotype has more than one count but fewer than ten. Its antigen is still unknown. Points from the study as a whole: Cumulated frequencies of public TCR beta families served to identify carriers of CMV plus the relevant HLA. The response measured ex vivo was dominated by TCR beta clonotypes (HLA-C-restricted and CMV-specific).

A single record per CDR3 protein comes from TCRdb applying MiXCR to the reads. The sample lists about 180,000 distinct CDR3 sequences; about 15% were seen once. This clonotype was sampled from a human donor in good health (CMV status not recorded). Some clones in this sample may be carry-over from other donors' samples. Sequenced material: PBMCs.

CDR3 DNA: TGTGCCAGCAGTTTAGCAGGAGGAGGTGGCGGGGAGCTGTTTTTT. Translated, it gives CASSLAGGGGGELFF. This chain connects TRBV28 to TRBJ2-2; tentatively, D is TRBD2 (5 bases). Germline V CDR1 and CDR2: MDHEN, SYDVKM. V dropped 2 bases and J dropped 7 bases, with 14 bases sitting between them. The CDR3 is 15 amino acids.